The 9 T cell receptor beta chains below were found in one sample sequenced in a study of cytomegalovirus exposure and HLA in healthy donors. The PCR used 60 Vbeta and 13 Jbeta primers. Clones were read by immunoSEQ multiplex PCR, and TCRdb kept only the in-frame ones, dropping some. Among 150,000 to 200,000 clones, just under 80% were seen once, and the ten largest hold less than 10%. What was sequenced was PBMCs. The receptor set was obtained from a man between 18 and 29 years old in good health and CMV-seropositive.

The chain is built from TRBV19 and TRBJ2-1, with D uncertain. The V gene lost 4 bases and the J gene lost 3 bases, with 10 bases spanning the gap. The CDR3 is made up of 14 amino acids. CDR1 LNHDA and CDR2 SQIVND come from the germline V gene (reference sequence). DNA of the CDR3: TGTGCCAGTAGTACTGACGGAGACTACAATGAGCAGTTCTTC. This codes for CASSTDGDYNEQFF.

The V call is TRBV11-2, the J call TRBJ2-3; D unclear. The CDR3 runs 11 residues. V was clipped by 6 bases and J by 6 bases, with 7 bases between them. Germline V gene data show CDR1 as SGHAT and CDR2 as FQNNGV. The CDR3 DNA sequence: TGTGCCAGCAGTGGGCTGGATACGCAGTATTTT. Translated: CASSGLDTQYF.

The V call is TRBV7-8, the J call TRBJ2-7; possibly TRBD2 for D (5 bases). The germline V and J ends were trimmed by 2 bases and 7 bases, with 18 bases remaining between them. In germline, CDR1 is SGHVS, CDR2 FQNEAQ. The CDR3 has 15 amino acids. Written as DNA, the CDR3 is TGTGCCAGCAGCTTATATGGCCAGGCTAGCTCTGAGCAGTACTTC. Translation gives CASSLYGQASSEQYF.

This sequence joins TRBV11-1 and TRBJ2-1; 12 bases fit TRBD2. The V and J ends lost 1 base and 0 bases, in that order; junction bases with no gene match: 4. The length of the CDR3 is 18 residues. CDR1 and CDR2 from the germline V gene are SGHAT and FQDESV (reference sequence). This CDR3 is CASSLGTSGTSSYNEQFF. CDR3 DNA: TGTGCCAGCAGCTTAGGGACTAGCGGGACCTCCTCCTACAATGAGCAGTTCTTC.

The rearrangement uses TRBV5-1 and TRBJ1-1; maybe TRBD1 (5 bases). The V end was cut by 4 bases, the J end by 0 bases, with 16 bases between. The CDR3 extends over 16 amino acids. The germline V gene has CDR1 SGHRS and CDR2 YFSETQ. CDR3 in DNA: TGCGCCAGCAGCCCCAATCGTGCCAGGGTGAACACTGAAGCTTTCTTT. Translation: CASSPNRARVNTEAFF.

This rearrangement joins TRBV7-8 to TRBJ1-2; no definite D call. V was clipped by 1 base and J by 4 bases, with 4 bases between them. CDR1 SGHVS and CDR2 FQNEAQ come from the germline V gene. The CDR3 loop spans 12 amino acids. The CDR3 loop is CASSLGGYGYTF. The CDR3 coding sequence is TGTGCCAGCAGCTTAGGCGGCTATGGCTACACCTTC.

The chain combines TRBV15 with TRBJ2-3; TRBD2 matches at 7 bases. The CDR3 is 17 residues long. Losses at the gene ends were 0 bases for V and 4 bases for J; bases not matched to a gene: 10. Per the germline V gene, CDR1 is LNHNV and CDR2 is YYDKDF (reference sequence). CDR3 DNA sequence: TGTGCCACCAGCAGAGATCGGCTAGCGGAGGACTCAGATACGCAGTATTTT. Translating it yields CATSRDRLAEDSDTQYF.

This chain uses TRBV28 with TRBJ1-1; D perhaps matches TRBD1 (6 bases). The CDR3 covers 13 residues. CDR1 and CDR2 from the germline V gene are MDHEN and SYDVKM. Between the trimmed V and J ends, which lost 6 bases and 5 bases, there was a span of 13 bases. CDR3 sequence (DNA): TGTGCCAGCAGCCTTGACAGGATAACTGAAGCTTTCTTT. This codes for CASSLDRITEAFF.

V is TRBV5-1 and J is TRBJ2-7, with TRBD2 matching 8 bases. CDR3 length: 14 residues. CDR1 and CDR2 (germline): SGHRS, YFSETQ. V was clipped by 3 bases and J by 3 bases; unmatched bases: 5. The CDR3 DNA follows: TGCGCCAGCAGCTCCAGTGGGACTAGCTACGAGCAGTACTTC. Translating it yields CASSSSGTSYEQYF.